This T cell receptor beta chain was obtained from a study of T-cell reconstitution after alpha-beta-depleted transplantation in children. Overall study results and limits: Day-60 TCRbeta diversity that was high in some patients was derived from surviving recipient T cells and thymic progenitors. One year after transplant, T-cell counts and diversity came mostly from newly produced T cells.

Per the germline V gene, CDR1 is LGHDT and CDR2 is YNNKEL (reference sequence). CDR3 length: 12 residues. V was cut by 3 bases and J by 6 bases, with 8 bases left in between. As regards this clonotype: Antigen: not known.

Researchers prepared the TCRbeta library using unique molecular identifiers, the study reports. Using its own MiXCR run on the PCR reads, TCRdb lists one record per CDR3 protein. The repertoire holds about 980,000 distinct CDR3 sequences, with roughly 31% as singletons. The specimen comprised PBMCs, mostly from graft donor cells, sampled 360 days after TCRalphabeta/CD19-depleted stem cell transplant. The chain couples TRBV3-1 to TRBJ1-1, with D unclear. The receptor comes from a boy under two years old who had a stem cell transplant for SCID, so the T cells may come from the graft donor. The CDR3 sequence: CASSHGYAEAFF. The CDR3 coding sequence is TGTGCCAGCAGCCACGGGTATGCTGAAGCTTTCTTT.